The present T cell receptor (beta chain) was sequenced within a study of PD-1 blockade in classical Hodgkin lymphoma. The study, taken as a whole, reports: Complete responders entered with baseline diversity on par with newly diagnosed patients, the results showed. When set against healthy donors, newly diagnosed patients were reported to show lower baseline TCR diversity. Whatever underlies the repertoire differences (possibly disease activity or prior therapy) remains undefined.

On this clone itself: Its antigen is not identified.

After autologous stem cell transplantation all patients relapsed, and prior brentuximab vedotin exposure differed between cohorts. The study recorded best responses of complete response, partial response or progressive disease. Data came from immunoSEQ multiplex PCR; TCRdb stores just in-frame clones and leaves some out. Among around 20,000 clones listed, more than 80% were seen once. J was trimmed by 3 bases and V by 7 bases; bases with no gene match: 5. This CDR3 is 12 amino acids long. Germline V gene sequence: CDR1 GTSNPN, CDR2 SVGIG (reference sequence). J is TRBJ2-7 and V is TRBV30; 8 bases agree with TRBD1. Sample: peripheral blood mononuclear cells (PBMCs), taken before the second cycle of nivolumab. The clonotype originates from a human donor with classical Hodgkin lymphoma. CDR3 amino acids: CASFGQGYEQYF. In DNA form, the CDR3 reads TGTGCCTCCTTCGGACAGGGCTACGAGCAGTACTTC.